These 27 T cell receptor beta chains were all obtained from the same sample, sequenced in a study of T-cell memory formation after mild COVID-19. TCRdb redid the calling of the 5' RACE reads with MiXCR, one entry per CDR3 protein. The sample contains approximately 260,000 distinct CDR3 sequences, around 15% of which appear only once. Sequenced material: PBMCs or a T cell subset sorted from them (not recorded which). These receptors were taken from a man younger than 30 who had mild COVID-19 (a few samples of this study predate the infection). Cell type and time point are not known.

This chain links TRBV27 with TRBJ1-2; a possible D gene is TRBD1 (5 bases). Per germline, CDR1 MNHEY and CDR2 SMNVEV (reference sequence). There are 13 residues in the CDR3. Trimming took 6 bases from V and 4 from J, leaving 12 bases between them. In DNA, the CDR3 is TGTGCCAGCAGAGAAGGGACGGCCTATGGCTACACCTTC. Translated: CASREGTAYGYTF.

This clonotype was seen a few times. CDR3 residues: CASSPVSSQNYNEQFF. CDR3 nucleotides: TGTGCCAGCTCTCCCGTCTCGAGCCAGAATTACAATGAGCAGTTCTTC. The J gene is TRBJ2-1, the V gene TRBV18; D is unclear. The ends were cut back, 6 bases at V and 4 bases at J, with 19 bases in the middle. The CDR3 has 16 residues. CDR1 KGHSH and CDR2 LQKENI come from the germline V gene.

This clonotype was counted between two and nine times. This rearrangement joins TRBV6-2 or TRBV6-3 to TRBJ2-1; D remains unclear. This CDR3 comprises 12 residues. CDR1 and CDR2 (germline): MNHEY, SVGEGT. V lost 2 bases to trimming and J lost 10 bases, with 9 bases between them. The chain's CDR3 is CASSYPVLEQFF. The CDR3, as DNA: TGTGCCAGCAGTTACCCGGTGCTCGAGCAGTTCTTC.

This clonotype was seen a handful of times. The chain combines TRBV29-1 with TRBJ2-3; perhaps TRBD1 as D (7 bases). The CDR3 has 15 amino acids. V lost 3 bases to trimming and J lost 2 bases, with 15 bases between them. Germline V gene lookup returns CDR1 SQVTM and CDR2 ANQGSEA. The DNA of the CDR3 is TGCAGCGTTGAGGGGCGGAGGGGGCACACAGATACGCAGTATTTT. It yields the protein CSVEGRRGHTDTQYF.

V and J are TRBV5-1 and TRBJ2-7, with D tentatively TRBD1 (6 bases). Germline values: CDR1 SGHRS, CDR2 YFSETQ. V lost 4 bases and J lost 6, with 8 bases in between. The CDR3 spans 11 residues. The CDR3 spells CASSRQAEQYV. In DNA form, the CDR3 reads TGCGCCAGCAGCCGACAGGCCGAGCAGTACGTC.

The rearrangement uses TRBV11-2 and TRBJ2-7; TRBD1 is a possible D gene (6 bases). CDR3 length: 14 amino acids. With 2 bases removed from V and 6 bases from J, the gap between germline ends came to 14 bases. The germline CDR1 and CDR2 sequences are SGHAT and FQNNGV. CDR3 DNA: TGTGCCAGCAGCTTACACGGGACAACGCGCGAGCAGTACGTC. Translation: CASSLHGTTREQYV.

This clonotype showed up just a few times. CDR3 amino acids: CAIRGQGGHEQYF. DNA of the CDR3: TGTGCCATCAGAGGACAGGGGGGCCACGAGCAGTACTTC. The V call is TRBV10-3, the J call TRBJ2-7; 10 bases match TRBD1. V trimming: 6 bases; J trimming: 5 bases; junction bases outside the gene matches: 4. This CDR3 is 13 amino acids long. The germline V gene encodes CDR1 ENHRY and CDR2 SYGVKD.

The chain's CDR3 is CASTASEGNTIYF. The CDR3 DNA sequence: TGCGCCAGCACAGCCTCGGAAGGAAACACCATATATTTT. The genes are TRBV4-3 and TRBJ1-3; D remains ambiguous. V was trimmed by 7 bases and J by 4 bases, leaving 11 bases between them. Germline V gene data show CDR1 as LGHNA and CDR2 as YSLEER. CDR3 length: 13 amino acids.

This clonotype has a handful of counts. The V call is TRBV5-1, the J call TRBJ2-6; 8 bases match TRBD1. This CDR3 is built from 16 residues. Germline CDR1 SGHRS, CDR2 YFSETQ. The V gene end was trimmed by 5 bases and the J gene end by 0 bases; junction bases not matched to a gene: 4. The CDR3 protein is CASSSGQGSGANVLTF. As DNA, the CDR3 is TGCGCCAGCAGTTCAGGACAGGGCTCTGGGGCCAACGTCCTGACTTTC.

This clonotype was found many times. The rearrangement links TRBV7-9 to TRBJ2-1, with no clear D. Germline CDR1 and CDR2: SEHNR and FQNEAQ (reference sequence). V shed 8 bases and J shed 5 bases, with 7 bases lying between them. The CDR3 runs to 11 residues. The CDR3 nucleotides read TGTGCCAGCTTTAAAAACAATGAGCAGTTCTTC. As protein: CASFKNNEQFF.

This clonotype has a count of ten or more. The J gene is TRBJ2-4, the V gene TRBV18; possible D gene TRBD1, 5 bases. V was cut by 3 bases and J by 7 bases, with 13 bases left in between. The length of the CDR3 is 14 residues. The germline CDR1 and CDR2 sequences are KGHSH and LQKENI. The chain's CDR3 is CASSPSPTANIQYF. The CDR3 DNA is TGTGCCAGCTCACCCTCCCCGACAGCCAACATTCAGTACTTC.

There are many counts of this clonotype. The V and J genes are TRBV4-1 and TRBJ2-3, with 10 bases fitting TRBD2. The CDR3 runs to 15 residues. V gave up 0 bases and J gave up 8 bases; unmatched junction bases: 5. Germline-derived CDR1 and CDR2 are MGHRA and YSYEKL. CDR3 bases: TGCGCCAGCAGCCAAGATCGGGGACTAGCGCCTACGCAGTATTTT. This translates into CASSQDRGLAPTQYF.

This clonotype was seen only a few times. The CDR3 coding sequence is TGTGCCAGCAGTTATCGGGCAGACCAGGGCTATGGCTACACCTTC. It specifies CASSYRADQGYGYTF. V gene TRBV6-2 or TRBV6-3 combines with J gene TRBJ1-2, with D possibly matching TRBD1 (5 bases). CDR3 length equals 15 residues. Germline V gene sequence: CDR1 MNHEY, CDR2 SVGEGT. The V and J ends lost 3 bases and 4 bases respectively, with 15 bases between them.

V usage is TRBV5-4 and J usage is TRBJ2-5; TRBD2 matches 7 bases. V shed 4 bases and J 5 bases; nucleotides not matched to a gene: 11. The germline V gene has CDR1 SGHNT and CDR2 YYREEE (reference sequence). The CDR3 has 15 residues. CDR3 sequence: CASSRAGADGETQYF. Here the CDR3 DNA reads TGTGCCAGCAGCCGGGCGGGAGCGGACGGGGAGACCCAGTACTTC.

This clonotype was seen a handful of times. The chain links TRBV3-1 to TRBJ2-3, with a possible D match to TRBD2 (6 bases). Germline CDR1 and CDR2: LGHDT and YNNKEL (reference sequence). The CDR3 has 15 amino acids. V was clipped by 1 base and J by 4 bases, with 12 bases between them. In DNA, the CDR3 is TGTGCCAGCAGCCAAGTGGTATCTAGCGCAGATACGCAGTATTTT. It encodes CASSQVVSSADTQYF.

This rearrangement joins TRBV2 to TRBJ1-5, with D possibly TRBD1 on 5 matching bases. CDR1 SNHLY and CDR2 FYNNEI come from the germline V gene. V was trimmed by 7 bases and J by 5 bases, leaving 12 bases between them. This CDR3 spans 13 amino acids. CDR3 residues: CASTKGEDQPQHF. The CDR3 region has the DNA TGTGCCAGCACGAAAGGGGAAGATCAGCCCCAGCATTTT.

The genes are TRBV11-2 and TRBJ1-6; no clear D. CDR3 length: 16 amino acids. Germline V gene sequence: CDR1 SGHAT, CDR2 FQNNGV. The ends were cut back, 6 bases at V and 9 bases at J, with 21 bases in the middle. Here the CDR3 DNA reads TGTGCCAGCAGTCCGATGGGCAATCCTGGGGTTTCACCCCTCCACTTT. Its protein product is CASSPMGNPGVSPLHF.

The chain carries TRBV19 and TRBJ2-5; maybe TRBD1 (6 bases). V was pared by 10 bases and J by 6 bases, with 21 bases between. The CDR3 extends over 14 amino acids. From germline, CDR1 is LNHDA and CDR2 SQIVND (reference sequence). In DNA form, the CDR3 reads TGTGCCAACTGGGGAAAACAGGGTAGGAAGACCCAGTACTTC. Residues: CANWGKQGRKTQYF.

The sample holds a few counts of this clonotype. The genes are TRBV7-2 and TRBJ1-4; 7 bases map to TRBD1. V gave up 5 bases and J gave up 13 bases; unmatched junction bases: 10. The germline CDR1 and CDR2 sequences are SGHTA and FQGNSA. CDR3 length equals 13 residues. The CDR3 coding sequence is TGTGCCAGCAGCGAGGGACAGAAACGGGTACTGTTTTTT. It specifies CASSEGQKRVLFF.

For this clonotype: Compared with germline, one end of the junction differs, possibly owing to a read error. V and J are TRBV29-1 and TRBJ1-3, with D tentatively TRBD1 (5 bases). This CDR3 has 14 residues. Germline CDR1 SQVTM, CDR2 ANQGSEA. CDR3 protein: CSVSVTASGNTIYF. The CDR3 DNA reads TGCAGCGTTAGTGTGACAGCCTCTGGAAACACTATATATTTT.

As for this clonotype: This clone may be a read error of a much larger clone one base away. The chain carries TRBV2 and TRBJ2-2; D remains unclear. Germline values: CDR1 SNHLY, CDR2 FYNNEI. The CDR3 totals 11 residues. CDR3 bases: TGTGCCGGCAGTGTTCTGGGTGCGCTGTTTTTT. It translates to CAGSVLGALFF.

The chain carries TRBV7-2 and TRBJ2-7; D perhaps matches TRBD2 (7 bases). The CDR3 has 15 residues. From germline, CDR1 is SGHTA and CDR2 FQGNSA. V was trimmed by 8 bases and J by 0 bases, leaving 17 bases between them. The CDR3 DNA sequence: TGTGCCAGCCCGAAGGGGGGGGGGCACTCCTACGAGCAGTACGTC. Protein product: CASPKGGGHSYEQYV.

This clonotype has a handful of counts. The CDR3 coding sequence is TGCAGCGTTGTAGGGACAGGGGGAGGCGAGACCCAGTACTTC. Its protein product is CSVVGTGGGETQYF. The V and J genes are TRBV29-1 and TRBJ2-5, with TRBD1 matching over 11 bases. Germline CDR1 and CDR2: SQVTM and ANQGSEA. This CDR3 has 14 amino acids. V dropped 4 bases and J dropped 5; count of bases not matched to a gene: 6.

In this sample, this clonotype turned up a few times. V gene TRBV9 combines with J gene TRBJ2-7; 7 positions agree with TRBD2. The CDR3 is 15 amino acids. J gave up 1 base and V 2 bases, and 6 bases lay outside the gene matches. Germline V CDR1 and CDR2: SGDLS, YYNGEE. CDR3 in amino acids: CASSVGSGLSYEQYF. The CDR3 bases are TGTGCCAGCAGCGTCGGTAGCGGGTTATCCTACGAGCAGTACTTC.

The CDR3 sequence is CASSIDRGTYQPQHF. The CDR3 coding sequence is TGTGCCAGCTCGATAGACAGGGGGACCTATCAGCCCCAGCATTTT. The rearrangement uses TRBV18 and TRBJ1-5, with 9 bases fitting TRBD1. V lost 6 bases, J lost 5 bases, and 8 bases stayed unmatched. Germline V gene sequence: CDR1 KGHSH, CDR2 LQKENI. This CDR3 is 15 amino acids long.

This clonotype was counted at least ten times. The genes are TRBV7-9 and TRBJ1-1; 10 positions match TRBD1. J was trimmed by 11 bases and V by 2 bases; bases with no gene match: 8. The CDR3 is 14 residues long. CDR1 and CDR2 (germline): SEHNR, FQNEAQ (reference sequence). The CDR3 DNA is TGTGCCAGCAGCTTATCCGGGACAGGGGCGTTGGCTTTCTTT. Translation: CASSLSGTGALAFF.

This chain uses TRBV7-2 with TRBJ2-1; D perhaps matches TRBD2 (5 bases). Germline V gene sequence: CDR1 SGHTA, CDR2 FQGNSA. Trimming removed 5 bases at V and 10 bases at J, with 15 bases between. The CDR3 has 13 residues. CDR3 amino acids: CASSPGRDLEQFF. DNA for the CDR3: TGTGCCAGCAGCCCTGGACGGGATTTAGAGCAGTTCTTC.